One sample yielded the 28 T cell receptor beta chains listed below, sequenced in a study of blood T cell repertoires in COVID-19. The data were produced by immunoSEQ multiplex PCR, yet TCRdb's version contains in-frame clones alone and is incomplete. The sample includes tens of thousands of clones, approximately 89% of them seen just once. Sample: peripheral blood. Receptors originate from a man aged 50-59 years with acute or convalescent COVID-19.

This chain links TRBV6-5 with TRBJ2-2, with TRBD1 as a possible D gene (6 bases). Trimming pared 7 bases from V and 4 bases from J, leaving 10 bases between. CDR1 is MNHEY and CDR2 is SVGAGI in the germline V gene. CDR3 length: 13 amino acids. The CDR3 DNA reads TGTGCCAGCACCAGGGGATTCACCGGGGAGCTGTTTTTT. It yields the protein CASTRGFTGELFF.

The chain has TRBV6-2 or TRBV6-3 and TRBJ1-5, with D tentatively TRBD1 (6 bases). V was pared by 4 bases and J by 3 bases, with 16 bases between. This CDR3 has 16 amino acids. CDR1 and CDR2 (germline): MNHEY, SVGEGT. The CDR3 sequence: CASSLGARGINQPQHF. Here the CDR3 DNA reads TGTGCCAGCAGTTTGGGAGCAAGGGGGATCAATCAGCCCCAGCATTTT.

The chain's CDR3 is CASSLSSGAAQETQYF. The CDR3 coding sequence is TGTGCCAGCAGCTTATCTAGCGGGGCAGCCCAAGAGACCCAGTACTTC. V and J are TRBV7-8 and TRBJ2-5; TRBD2 aligns across 9 bases. From germline, CDR1 is SGHVS and CDR2 FQNEAQ. The length of the CDR3 is 16 residues. V shed 2 bases and J 1 base; nucleotides not matched to a gene: 5. The variable domain in full, with the rest retrieved from reference TRBV7-8 and TRBJ2-5, is GAGVSQSPRYKVAKRGQDVALRCDPISGHVSLFWYQQALGQGPEFLTYFQNEAQLDKSGLPSDRFFAERPEGSVSTLKIQRTQQEDSAVYLCASSLSSGAAQETQYFGPGTRLLVL.

The chain is built from TRBV2 and TRBJ2-7; TRBD1 matches at 11 bases. The V gene end was trimmed by 1 base and the J gene end by 3 bases; junction bases not matched to a gene: 2. CDR3 size: 15 residues. CDR1 and CDR2 from the germline V gene are SNHLY and FYNNEI. Here the CDR3 reads CASSEGTGGFYEQYF. CDR3 DNA sequence: TGTGCCAGCAGTGAAGGGACAGGGGGCTTCTACGAGCAGTACTTC.

The J gene is TRBJ2-7, the V gene TRBV4-2, with a possible D match to TRBD1 (6 bases). V shed 1 base and J shed 0 bases, with 10 bases lying between them. CDR3 size: 15 residues. CDR1 and CDR2 from the germline V gene are LGHNA and YNFKEQ. The CDR3 DNA sequence: TGTGCCAGCAGCCAAGGGGACACCAGCTCCTACGAGCAGTACTTC. Its translation: CASSQGDTSSYEQYF.

This clone has just one count. This chain links TRBV19 with TRBJ1-5; 8 bases match TRBD1. The V segment lost 5 bases and the J segment 5 bases; nucleotides outside the gene matches: 8. CDR1 is LNHDA, CDR2 SQIVND, per germline (reference sequence). The CDR3 covers 15 residues. The CDR3 DNA follows: TGTGCCAGTAGTGGGTCAGACAGGGGACATCAGCCCCAGCATTTT. It is translated as CASSGSDRGHQPQHF.

CDR3 coding DNA: TGTGCCAGCAGTTTATCGGACAGTTATAATTCACCCCTCCACTTT. Amino acids: CASSLSDSYNSPLHF. The chain recombines TRBV27 with TRBJ1-6, with a weak D call TRBD1 (6 bases). Trimming shortened V by 0 bases and J by 4 bases, and 7 bases separated the two germline ends. In germline, CDR1 is MNHEY, CDR2 SMNVEV (reference sequence). This CDR3 has 15 residues.

The chain recombines TRBV4-3 with TRBJ1-5; the match to TRBD1 covers 8 bases. V lost 2 bases and J lost 6; bases outside the gene matches: 3. Germline V lookup: CDR1 LGHNA, CDR2 YSLEER. This CDR3 spans 14 amino acids. The CDR3 DNA is TGCGCCAGCAGCCAATACAGGGGGAGTCAGCCCCAGCATTTT. Its protein is CASSQYRGSQPQHF.

This clone has just one count. This chain joins TRBV18 and TRBJ1-6; no clear D. Germline-derived CDR1 and CDR2 are KGHSH and LQKENI. Trimming left V 4 bases short and J 8 bases short, with 15 bases between. This CDR3 has 15 amino acids. CDR3 region: CASSLSSRGDSPLHF. In DNA, the CDR3 is TGTGCCAGCTCACTGAGTTCCCGGGGAGATTCACCCCTCCACTTT.

The chain has TRBV28 and TRBJ1-4; possibly TRBD1 for D (5 bases). The CDR3 runs to 14 residues. Trimming took 7 bases from V and 4 from J, leaving 13 bases between them. The V gene's germline CDR1 is MDHEN and CDR2 SYDVKM. This CDR3 reads CASKNRIFNEKLFF. In DNA form, the CDR3 reads TGTGCCAGCAAAAACAGGATATTTAATGAAAAACTGTTTTTT.

This chain joins TRBV18 and TRBJ2-3, with a weak D call TRBD2 (6 bases). Per the germline V gene, CDR1 is KGHSH and CDR2 is LQKENI. V dropped 2 bases and J dropped 5 bases, with 8 bases sitting between them. CDR3 length: 13 amino acids. The CDR3 bases are TGTGCCAGCTCACCAAACGGGGGAGATACGCAGTATTTT. This gives the protein CASSPNGGDTQYF.

The rearrangement links TRBV4-1 to TRBJ2-5; tentatively, D is TRBD1 (5 bases). Trimming left V 0 bases short and J 2 bases short, with 13 bases between. The germline CDR1 and CDR2 sequences are MGHRA and YSYEKL. The CDR3 loop spans 16 amino acids. The CDR3, as DNA: TGCGCCAGCAGCCAAGAATGGGCAGGGCCTCAAGAGACCCAGTACTTC. Amino acids: CASSQEWAGPQETQYF.

Only a few counts were recorded for this clone. The V and J genes are TRBV6-2 or TRBV6-3 and TRBJ2-2; TRBD2 matches 7 bases. Per the germline V gene, CDR1 is MNHEY and CDR2 is SVGEGT. This CDR3 contains 16 residues. V lost 5 bases, J lost 6 bases, and 12 bases stayed unmatched. The CDR3 loop reads CASSKILASIPGELFF. CDR3 bases: TGTGCCAGCAGTAAAATACTAGCGAGCATACCCGGGGAGCTGTTTTTT.

This chain uses TRBV18 with TRBJ1-2; tentative D call: TRBD1 (5 bases). The V gene's germline CDR1 is KGHSH and CDR2 LQKENI. CDR3 size: 17 residues. Trimming removed 2 bases at V and 3 bases at J, with 19 bases between. The CDR3, as DNA: TGTGCCAGCTCACCAAGACCGATGGGCAGGGTTGACTATGGCTACACCTTC. It is translated as CASSPRPMGRVDYGYTF.

The rearrangement uses TRBV5-1 and TRBJ2-5, with D tentatively TRBD1 (5 bases). Trimming took off 1 base at V and 2 bases at J, with 6 bases between the two ends. Germline loops: CDR1 SGHRS, CDR2 YFSETQ. The CDR3 runs to 13 residues. The CDR3 reads CASSLSGQETQYF. The CDR3 nucleotides read TGCGCCAGCAGCTTGTCAGGGCAAGAGACCCAGTACTTC.

This chain connects TRBV28 to TRBJ2-1; D is undetermined. The V and J ends lost 5 bases and 9 bases respectively, with 11 bases between them. Germline loops: CDR1 MDHEN, CDR2 SYDVKM. The CDR3 has 12 amino acids. CDR3 nucleotides: TGTGCCAGCAGTCCCGTGCGAGGTGAGCAGTTCTTC. Protein sequence: CASSPVRGEQFF.

The V call is TRBV6-5, the J call TRBJ1-2, with 7 bases identical to TRBD1. Trimming cost V 5 bases and J 4 bases; bases outside gene matches: 4. Germline V gene lookup returns CDR1 MNHEY and CDR2 SVGAGI. The CDR3 loop spans 13 amino acids. DNA of the CDR3: TGTGCCAGCAGTCCTAACAGGGGCTATGGCTACACCTTC. Its protein product is CASSPNRGYGYTF.

The V call is TRBV5-1, the J call TRBJ2-2; 10 bases align to TRBD1. Germline V gene sequence: CDR1 SGHRS, CDR2 YFSETQ. This CDR3 contains 15 residues. V lost 7 bases, J lost 4 bases, and 7 bases stayed unmatched. The CDR3 loop reads CASSDRGPGTGELFF. The DNA for the CDR3 is TGCGCCAGCTCAGACAGGGGGCCTGGCACCGGGGAGCTGTTTTTT.

The V and J genes are TRBV6-2 or TRBV6-3 and TRBJ2-7; 7 nucleotides line up with TRBD1. CDR1 and CDR2 from the germline V gene are MNHEY and SVGEGT. The CDR3 loop spans 13 amino acids. Losses at the gene ends were 6 bases for V and 5 bases for J; bases not matched to a gene: 7. The DNA for the CDR3 is TGTGCCAGCAGGCCTAGCAGGGGGAACGAGCAGTACGTC. It codes for CASRPSRGNEQYV.

The J gene is TRBJ2-2, the V gene TRBV5-1, with 9 bases that match TRBD1. The trim removed 0 bases at V and 6 bases at J, leaving 6 bases unmatched. CDR1 is SGHRS, CDR2 YFSETQ, per germline. The CDR3 contains 16 residues. The CDR3 region has the DNA TGCGCCAGCAGCTTGGTTGGGACAGGGTACCCCGGGGAGCTGTTTTTT. Protein: CASSLVGTGYPGELFF.

The V gene is TRBV9, the J gene TRBJ1-5; 8 bases line up with TRBD1. CDR3 length: 14 amino acids. V was pared by 4 bases and J by 4 bases, with 4 bases of the junction left unmatched. Germline lookup yields CDR1 SGDLS and CDR2 YYNGEE. The CDR3 protein is CASSYGTGNQPQHF. DNA for the CDR3: TGTGCCAGCAGCTATGGGACAGGTAATCAGCCCCAGCATTTT.

The chain employs TRBV6-2 or TRBV6-3 and TRBJ2-5, with 8 nucleotides matching TRBD2. The V segment lost 4 bases and the J segment 3 bases; nucleotides outside the gene matches: 7. From germline, CDR1 is MNHEY and CDR2 SVGEGT. The CDR3 has 15 residues. CDR3 loop: CASSSAGGGEETQYF. Written as DNA, the CDR3 is TGTGCCAGCAGTTCGGCGGGAGGAGGGGAAGAGACCCAGTACTTC.

This clone was observed a handful of times. The chain carries TRBV7-2 and TRBJ1-1; 7 bases agree with TRBD1. The CDR3 totals 16 residues. The V and J ends lost 3 bases and 0 bases, in that order; junction bases with no gene match: 7. CDR1 is SGHTA and CDR2 is FQGNSA in the germline V gene. The CDR3 is CASSFNDRAMNTEAFF. CDR3 DNA: TGTGCCAGCAGCTTTAACGACAGGGCCATGAACACTGAAGCTTTCTTT.

This chain uses TRBV4-1 with TRBJ1-3; 9 bases fit TRBD1. The CDR3 spans 18 residues. CDR1 is MGHRA and CDR2 is YSYEKL in the germline V gene. J lost 4 bases, V lost 1 base, and 11 bases had no gene match. CDR3 coding DNA: TGCGCCAGCAGCCAAGTGTTTCCGGGACAGGGCAACGGAAACACCATATATTTT. Translated, it gives CASSQVFPGQGNGNTIYF.

This sequence joins TRBV2 and TRBJ2-3, with TRBD2 matching over 7 bases. Germline trimming cut 11 bases from V and 0 bases from J; bases unmatched to any gene: 5. The germline gives CDR1 SNHLY, CDR2 FYNNEI. The CDR3 loop spans 13 amino acids. Here the CDR3 DNA reads TGTGCCGATAGACTAGCTAGCACAGATACGCAGTATTTT. As protein: CADRLASTDTQYF.

The J gene is TRBJ2-3, the V gene TRBV5-1, with D maybe TRBD1 (5 bases). Per the germline V gene, CDR1 is SGHRS and CDR2 is YFSETQ. Trimming cost V 1 base and J 0 bases, with 9 bases left between them. The CDR3 loop spans 15 amino acids. The CDR3 spells CASSLRGYSTDTQYF. The CDR3 bases are TGCGCCAGCAGCTTGAGGGGCTATAGCACAGATACGCAGTATTTT.

The chain is built from TRBV5-5 and TRBJ1-2; 7 bases map to TRBD1. This CDR3 has 13 residues. After removal of 3 bases from V and 5 bases from J, the junction contained 4 bases not matched to a gene. The germline V gene encodes CDR1 SGHKS and CDR2 YYEKEE (reference sequence). The CDR3 coding sequence is TGTGCCAGCAGCTCCACGGGACAGTATGGCTACACCTTC. Amino acids: CASSSTGQYGYTF. Full variable domain (outside the CDR3, taken from reference TRBV5-5 and TRBJ1-2): DAGVTQSPTHLIKTRGQQVTLRCSPISGHKSVSWYQQVLGQGPQFIFQYYEKEERGRGNFPDRFSARQFPNYSSELNVNALLLGDSALYLCASSSTGQYGYTFGSGTRLTVV.

The CDR3 nucleotides read TGTGCCAGCAGCGCGGGGGGGCTAGCCAACACCGGGGAGCTGTTTTTT. Amino acid sequence: CASSAGGLANTGELFF. This chain links TRBV9 with TRBJ2-2, with 8 bases fitting TRBD2. Per germline, CDR1 SGDLS and CDR2 YYNGEE. With 3 bases clipped from V and 2 bases from J, the junction kept 6 bases outside the gene matches. This CDR3 has 16 amino acids.